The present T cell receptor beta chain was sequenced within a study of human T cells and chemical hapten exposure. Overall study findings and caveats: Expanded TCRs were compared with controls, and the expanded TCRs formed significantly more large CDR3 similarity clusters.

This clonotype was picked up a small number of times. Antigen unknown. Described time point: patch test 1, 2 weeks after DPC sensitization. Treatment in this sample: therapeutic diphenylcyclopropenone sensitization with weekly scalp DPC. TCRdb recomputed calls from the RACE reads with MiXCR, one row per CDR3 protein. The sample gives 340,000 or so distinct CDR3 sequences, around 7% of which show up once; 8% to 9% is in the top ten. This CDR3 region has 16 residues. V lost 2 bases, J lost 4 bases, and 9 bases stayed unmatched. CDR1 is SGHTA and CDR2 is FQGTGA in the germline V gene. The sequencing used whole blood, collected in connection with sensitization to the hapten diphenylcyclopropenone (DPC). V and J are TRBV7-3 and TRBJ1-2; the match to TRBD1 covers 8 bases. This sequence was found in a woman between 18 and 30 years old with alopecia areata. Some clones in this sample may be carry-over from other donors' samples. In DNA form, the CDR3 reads TGTGCCAGCAGCTTAGATGCGACAGGGGACAGCTATGGCTACACCTTC. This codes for CASSLDATGDSYGYTF.